The rows below give T cell receptor beta chains drawn from one sample of a study of identical twins. One entry per CDR3 protein, called by TCRdb with MiXCR from the 5' RACE reads. The sample lists 1.5 million to 2 million distinct CDR3 sequences, around 29% seen once, with approximately 0.25% in the top ten. The sequenced sample consisted of cord blood. The receptors were gathered from a newborn girl in good health. CDR3s include the opening cysteine and the closing phenylalanine or tryptophan. Fields, in order: CDR3 length, V gene, D gene, clone size, J gene, CDR3 DNA, CDR3 protein. A D gene is named only where the DNA matches it firmly. Clone sizes are given selectively: once, few, many, or a class where the clone is expanded.

CDR3 length: 14
V gene: TRBV27
D gene: .
clone size: .
J gene: TRBJ1-5
CDR3 DNA: TGTGCCAGCAGTCTATTAGGGGGTAGTCAGCCCCAGCATTTT
CDR3 protein: CASSLLGGSQPQHF

CDR3 length: 13
V gene: TRBV12-3/TRBV12-4
D gene: .
clone size: .
J gene: TRBJ2-3
CDR3 DNA: TGTGCCAGCTCCGCTAGGAGCACAGATACGCAGTATTTT
CDR3 protein: CASSARSTDTQYF

CDR3 length: 15
V gene: TRBV20-1
D gene: TRBD2
clone size: .
J gene: TRBJ2-7
CDR3 DNA: TGCAGTGCCGGTCGACCGTCTAGCGGGAGTTACGAGCAGTACTTC
CDR3 protein: CSAGRPSSGSYEQYF

CDR3 length: 19
V gene: TRBV6-2/TRBV6-3
D gene: TRBD2
clone size: .
J gene: TRBJ2-1
CDR3 DNA: TGTGCCAGCAGTGATCTAGCGGGGGACCCTAGTCACTACTACAATGAGCAGTTCTTC
CDR3 protein: CASSDLAGDPSHYYNEQFF

CDR3 length: 13
V gene: TRBV20-1
D gene: .
clone size: .
J gene: TRBJ1-2
CDR3 DNA: TGCAGTGCTAGTGTCCCGGGGAAATATGGCTACACCTTC
CDR3 protein: CSASVPGKYGYTF

CDR3 length: 15
V gene: TRBV2
D gene: TRBD1
clone size: once
J gene: TRBJ1-5
CDR3 DNA: TGTGCCAGCAGAACAGGACAGGTTAACAATCAGCCCCAGCATTTT
CDR3 protein: CASRTGQVNNQPQHF

CDR3 length: 15
V gene: TRBV4-1
D gene: .
clone size: .
J gene: TRBJ2-2
CDR3 DNA: TGCGCCAGCAGGGATGGGACATTACACACCGGGGAGCTGTTTTTT
CDR3 protein: CASRDGTLHTGELFF

CDR3 length: 15
V gene: TRBV11-2
D gene: .
clone size: .
J gene: TRBJ1-1
CDR3 DNA: TGTGCCAGCAGCTCTCTCAGGGGCCTCTACACTGAAGCTTTCTTT
CDR3 protein: CASSSLRGLYTEAFF

CDR3 length: 14
V gene: TRBV18
D gene: .
clone size: few
J gene: TRBJ2-1
CDR3 DNA: TGTGCCAGCTCACCAACGGGGGCGATCAATGAGCAGTTCTTC
CDR3 protein: CASSPTGAINEQFF

CDR3 length: 16
V gene: TRBV3-1
D gene: .
clone size: few
J gene: TRBJ2-2
CDR3 DNA: TGTGCCAGCAGCCAAGTTCGTCTAGCGAGCACCGGGGAGCTGTTTTTT
CDR3 protein: CASSQVRLASTGELFF

CDR3 length: 15
V gene: TRBV3-1
D gene: .
clone size: .
J gene: TRBJ2-1
CDR3 DNA: TGTGCCAGCAGGCCCGGGACACCGACCTACAATGAGCAGTTCTTC
CDR3 protein: CASRPGTPTYNEQFF

CDR3 length: 13
V gene: TRBV10-1
D gene: TRBD1
clone size: .
J gene: TRBJ2-7
CDR3 DNA: TGCGCCAGCAGTTCCAGGGGGCTCAACGAGCAGTACTTC
CDR3 protein: CASSSRGLNEQYF

CDR3 length: 13
V gene: TRBV28
D gene: .
clone size: few
J gene: TRBJ2-7
CDR3 DNA: TGTGCCAGCAGTATGACGGGGAGGTACGAGCAGTACTTC
CDR3 protein: CASSMTGRYEQYF

CDR3 length: 15
V gene: TRBV28
D gene: .
clone size: few
J gene: TRBJ1-2
CDR3 DNA: TGTGCCAGCAGTGCGCGCCGCGAGGGCCAATATGGCTACACCTTC
CDR3 protein: CASSARREGQYGYTF

CDR3 length: 13
V gene: TRBV20-1
D gene: .
clone size: few
J gene: TRBJ1-5
CDR3 DNA: TGCAGTGCAAAGGACACCGTCAATCAGCCCCAGCATTTT
CDR3 protein: CSAKDTVNQPQHF

CDR3 length: 18
V gene: TRBV14
D gene: TRBD2
clone size: .
J gene: TRBJ2-7
CDR3 DNA: TGTGCCAGCAGCCAGTTCGGTAGCGGGGGGCCTGGGTCCTACGAGCAGTACTTC
CDR3 protein: CASSQFGSGGPGSYEQYF

CDR3 length: 13
V gene: TRBV2
D gene: TRBD2
clone size: many
J gene: TRBJ2-3
CDR3 DNA: TGTGCCACCCCGACTAGCGGCACAGATACGCAGTATTTT
CDR3 protein: CATPTSGTDTQYF

CDR3 length: 12
V gene: TRBV20-1
D gene: .
clone size: .
J gene: TRBJ1-2
CDR3 DNA: TGCAGTGCTACAGGACGGGCCTATGGCTACACCTTC
CDR3 protein: CSATGRAYGYTF

CDR3 length: 18
V gene: TRBV4-1
D gene: .
clone size: .
J gene: TRBJ1-4
CDR3 DNA: TGCGCCAGCAGCCAAGACCCCCTAAGACGTAGTCCTAGGGAAAAACTGTTTTTT
CDR3 protein: CASSQDPLRRSPREKLFF

CDR3 length: 15
V gene: TRBV6-6
D gene: .
clone size: few
J gene: TRBJ1-4
CDR3 DNA: TGTGCCAGCAGGATCAAAGGGGAAGTTGGTGAAAAACTGTTTTTT
CDR3 protein: CASRIKGEVGEKLFF

CDR3 length: 15
V gene: TRBV12-3/TRBV12-4
D gene: .
clone size: .
J gene: TRBJ2-7
CDR3 DNA: TGTGCCAGCAGTCTCGTCCGATCCGTTTTCAATGAGCAGTACTTC
CDR3 protein: CASSLVRSVFNEQYF

CDR3 length: 13
V gene: TRBV24-1
D gene: .
clone size: .
J gene: TRBJ1-4
CDR3 DNA: TGTGCCACCAGCAGGGGCGCCGGTGAAAAACTGTTTTTT
CDR3 protein: CATSRGAGEKLFF

CDR3 length: 14
V gene: TRBV12-3/TRBV12-4
D gene: .
clone size: few
J gene: TRBJ1-2
CDR3 DNA: TGTGCCAGCAGCCCGCCCTGGCAGCCCTATGGCTACACCTTC
CDR3 protein: CASSPPWQPYGYTF

CDR3 length: 11
V gene: TRBV30
D gene: .
clone size: .
J gene: TRBJ1-2
CDR3 DNA: TGTGCCTGGAGTGGGGGCTATGGCTACACCTTC
CDR3 protein: CAWSGGYGYTF

CDR3 length: 16
V gene: TRBV28
D gene: .
clone size: .
J gene: TRBJ2-2
CDR3 DNA: TGTGCCAGCAGGAGGGGGCTAGCGGCGAACACCGGGGAGCTGTTTTTT
CDR3 protein: CASRRGLAANTGELFF

CDR3 length: 15
V gene: TRBV19
D gene: .
clone size: .
J gene: TRBJ1-4
CDR3 DNA: TGTGCCAGTAGTATAAGGCGACGGACGAATGAAAAACTGTTTTTT
CDR3 protein: CASSIRRRTNEKLFF

CDR3 length: 14
V gene: TRBV7-7
D gene: TRBD1
clone size: few
J gene: TRBJ1-2
CDR3 DNA: TGTGCCAGCAGCCCGATGACAGGGGGTAGGGGCTACACCTTC
CDR3 protein: CASSPMTGGRGYTF

CDR3 length: 18
V gene: TRBV7-9
D gene: TRBD2
clone size: few
J gene: TRBJ2-1
CDR3 DNA: TGTGCCAGCAGCTTAGCCTTCATCCCAGCGGGAGCGATGAATGAGCAGTTCTTC
CDR3 protein: CASSLAFIPAGAMNEQFF

CDR3 length: 14
V gene: TRBV3-1
D gene: .
clone size: .
J gene: TRBJ1-1
CDR3 DNA: TGTGCCAGCAGCCATGCGCTGAAAGGGACTGAAGCTTTCTTT
CDR3 protein: CASSHALKGTEAFF

CDR3 length: 17
V gene: TRBV3-1
D gene: .
clone size: .
J gene: TRBJ2-3
CDR3 DNA: TGTGCCAGCAGCCAAGATCGGACTGGCACTGGCACAGATACGCAGTATTTT
CDR3 protein: CASSQDRTGTGTDTQYF

CDR3 length: 16
V gene: TRBV5-1
D gene: TRBD2
clone size: few
J gene: TRBJ2-1
CDR3 DNA: TGCGCCAGCAGCTCGTTAAGCGGGGGGGCCGGGAATGAGCAGTTCTTC
CDR3 protein: CASSSLSGGAGNEQFF

CDR3 length: 14
V gene: TRBV29-1
D gene: .
clone size: .
J gene: TRBJ1-1
CDR3 DNA: TGCAGCGCTGGGGATTGGCCCCAGAACACTGAAGCTTTCTTT
CDR3 protein: CSAGDWPQNTEAFF

CDR3 length: 16
V gene: TRBV6-5
D gene: TRBD1
clone size: few
J gene: TRBJ1-6
CDR3 DNA: TGTGCCAGCAGCAGACGCCGGGACAGGCCACATTCACCCCTCCACTTT
CDR3 protein: CASSRRRDRPHSPLHF

CDR3 length: 12
V gene: TRBV6-6
D gene: .
clone size: few
J gene: TRBJ1-2
CDR3 DNA: TGTGCCAGCACCGACGGAATCTATGGCTACACCTTC
CDR3 protein: CASTDGIYGYTF

CDR3 length: 12
V gene: TRBV30
D gene: .
clone size: .
J gene: TRBJ1-2
CDR3 DNA: TGTGCCTGGAAGAGAGACAACTATGGCTACACCTTC
CDR3 protein: CAWKRDNYGYTF

CDR3 length: 18
V gene: TRBV27
D gene: TRBD2
clone size: few
J gene: TRBJ2-3
CDR3 DNA: TGTGCCAGCAGTTTAAGAGTCCGAGCGGGGAATAGCACAGATACGCAGTATTTT
CDR3 protein: CASSLRVRAGNSTDTQYF

CDR3 length: 18
V gene: TRBV28
D gene: TRBD1
clone size: few
J gene: TRBJ1-5
CDR3 DNA: TGTGCCAGCAGTCATTGGGGCGTCTCGGACAGGGGCCATCAGCCCCAGCATTTT
CDR3 protein: CASSHWGVSDRGHQPQHF

CDR3 length: 15
V gene: TRBV24-1
D gene: TRBD1
clone size: many
J gene: TRBJ1-1
CDR3 DNA: TGTGCCACCAGTGACTCTCCTGACAGGGGTAATGAAGCTTTCTTT
CDR3 protein: CATSDSPDRGNEAFF

CDR3 length: 12
V gene: TRBV12-3/TRBV12-4
D gene: .
clone size: .
J gene: TRBJ2-1
CDR3 DNA: TGTGCCAGCACCCCGGAGGGACATGAGCAGTTCTTC
CDR3 protein: CASTPEGHEQFF

CDR3 length: 15
V gene: TRBV7-2
D gene: TRBD2
clone size: .
J gene: TRBJ2-7
CDR3 DNA: TGTGCCAGCAGCTCCCTAGCGGTCGAATCCTACGAGCAGTACTTC
CDR3 protein: CASSSLAVESYEQYF

CDR3 length: 13
V gene: TRBV20-1
D gene: TRBD2
clone size: many
J gene: TRBJ2-7
CDR3 DNA: TGCAGTGCTAGGGGGACTATCCTCAACGAGCAGTACTTC
CDR3 protein: CSARGTILNEQYF

CDR3 length: 13
V gene: TRBV10-3
D gene: TRBD1
clone size: .
J gene: TRBJ1-2
CDR3 DNA: TGTGCCATCAGTGGAGGGACAGGGTATGGCTACACCTTC
CDR3 protein: CAISGGTGYGYTF

CDR3 length: 17
V gene: TRBV12-3/TRBV12-4
D gene: TRBD2
clone size: .
J gene: TRBJ2-1
CDR3 DNA: TGTGCCAGCAGCAGAAGGGGAGGGACTAGAAAGTACAATGAGCAGTTCTTC
CDR3 protein: CASSRRGGTRKYNEQFF

CDR3 length: 16
V gene: TRBV5-8
D gene: TRBD1
clone size: few
J gene: TRBJ2-3
CDR3 DNA: TGTGCCAGCAGCCAAGGGACAGGAACTAGCACAGATACGCAGTATTTT
CDR3 protein: CASSQGTGTSTDTQYF

CDR3 length: 13
V gene: TRBV7-7
D gene: .
clone size: .
J gene: TRBJ2-5
CDR3 DNA: TGTGCCAGCAGCGCGGGGCTCGGGGAGACCCAGTACTTC
CDR3 protein: CASSAGLGETQYF

CDR3 length: 14
V gene: TRBV3-1
D gene: .
clone size: few
J gene: TRBJ2-1
CDR3 DNA: TGTGCCAGCAGCCAAGAAACAGTTTACAATGAGCAGTTCTTC
CDR3 protein: CASSQETVYNEQFF

CDR3 length: 16
V gene: TRBV5-1
D gene: .
clone size: .
J gene: TRBJ2-3
CDR3 DNA: TGCGCCAGCAGCTTGTGGAGAATAGGCTTCACAGATACGCAGTATTTT
CDR3 protein: CASSLWRIGFTDTQYF

CDR3 length: 16
V gene: TRBV28
D gene: .
clone size: .
J gene: TRBJ1-1
CDR3 DNA: TGTGCCAGCAGTCCCGGGCTAGGGTACGTGAACACTGAAGCTTTCTTT
CDR3 protein: CASSPGLGYVNTEAFF

CDR3 length: 15
V gene: TRBV29-1
D gene: .
clone size: many
J gene: TRBJ2-5
CDR3 DNA: TGCAGCGTTGAGGAGTCAGGGGTTCCCCAAGAGACCCAGTACTTC
CDR3 protein: CSVEESGVPQETQYF

CDR3 length: 16
V gene: TRBV20-1
D gene: TRBD2
clone size: few
J gene: TRBJ2-7
CDR3 DNA: TGCAGTGCTAGAGGTGCCGGGGGACTAGGGAAAGGCGAGCAGTACTTC
CDR3 protein: CSARGAGGLGKGEQYF

CDR3 length: 13
V gene: TRBV28
D gene: .
clone size: .
J gene: TRBJ2-5
CDR3 DNA: TGTGCCAGCAGCTCCCCCGGTCCAAGGACCCAGTACTTC
CDR3 protein: CASSSPGPRTQYF

CDR3 length: 15
V gene: TRBV29-1
D gene: TRBD1
clone size: many
J gene: TRBJ2-7
CDR3 DNA: TGCAGCGTTGAATATTCGGACAGGGACTCCTACGAGCAGTACTTC
CDR3 protein: CSVEYSDRDSYEQYF

CDR3 length: 17
V gene: TRBV5-1
D gene: TRBD2
clone size: few
J gene: TRBJ2-1
CDR3 DNA: TGCGCCAGCAGCTTGCCCCTTACTAGCGGGCTAGGGAATGAGCAGTTCTTC
CDR3 protein: CASSLPLTSGLGNEQFF